The clone carrying this T cell receptor (beta chain) was seen once. Sequencing used immunoSEQ multiplex PCR; TCRdb keeps in-frame clones, though not all of them. Here the sample spans 2 million to 2.5 million clones, approximately 95% being singletons. This specimen belongs to a study of shared clonotypes between healthy human individuals. The CDR3 is 16 residues long. Germline V gene sequence: CDR1 MNHNS, CDR2 SASEGT. The V gene lost 6 bases and the J gene lost 2 bases, with 16 bases spanning the gap. The clonotype was recovered from a man in his late teens or twenties in good health. Some clones in this sample may be carry-over from other donors' samples. Sequencing was done on a sample of naive CD4+ T cells from PBMCs. The subset is: CD45RA+ positively selected. This chain links TRBV6-1 with TRBJ2-2; D might be TRBD2 (5 bases). CDR3 bases: TGTGCCAGCAGAGAACTAGTAACCTCAAACACCGGGGAGCTGTTTTTT. Translated, it gives CASRELVTSNTGELFF.